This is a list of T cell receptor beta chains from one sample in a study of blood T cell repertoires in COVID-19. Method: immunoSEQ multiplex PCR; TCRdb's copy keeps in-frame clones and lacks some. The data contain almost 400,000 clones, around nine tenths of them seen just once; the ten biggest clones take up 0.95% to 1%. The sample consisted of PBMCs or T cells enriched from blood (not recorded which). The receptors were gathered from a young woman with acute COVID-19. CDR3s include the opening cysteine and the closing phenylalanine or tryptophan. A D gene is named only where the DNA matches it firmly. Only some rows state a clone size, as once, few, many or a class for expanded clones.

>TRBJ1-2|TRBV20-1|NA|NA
CSARMDFGYTF
TGCAGTGCTAGGATGGACTTTGGCTACACCTTC
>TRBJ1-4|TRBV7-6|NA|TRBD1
CASSLGTGANEKLFF
TGTGCCAGCAGCTTAGGGACAGGGGCTAATGAAAAACTGTTTTTT
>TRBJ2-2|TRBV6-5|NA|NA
CASSYGGTNTGELFF
TGTGCCAGCAGTTACGGGGGGACGAACACCGGGGAGCTGTTTTTT
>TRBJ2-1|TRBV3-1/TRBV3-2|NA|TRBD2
CASSPRLAGGHNEQFF
TGTGCCAGCAGCCCTCGACTAGCGGGGGGGCACAATGAGCAGTTCTTC
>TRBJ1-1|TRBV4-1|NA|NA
CASSLPGVSEAFF
TGCGCCAGCAGCCTTCCCGGGGTCTCTGAAGCTTTCTTT
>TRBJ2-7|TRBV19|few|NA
CASRAQDSSYEQYF
TGTGCCAGTCGGGCGCAGGACAGCTCCTACGAGCAGTACTTC
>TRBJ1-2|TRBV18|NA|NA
CASSLYTDSYGYTF
TGTGCCAGCTCACTTTACACGGACTCCTATGGCTACACCTTC
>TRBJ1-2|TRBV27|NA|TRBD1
CASSFTRTGGGYTF
TGTGCCAGCAGTTTCACGAGGACAGGGGGTGGCTACACCTTC
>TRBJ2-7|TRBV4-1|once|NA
CASSQDQASYEQYF
TGCGCCAGCAGCCAAGATCAGGCCTCCTACGAGCAGTACTTC
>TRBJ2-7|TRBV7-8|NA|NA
CASSFRSGTYYEQYF
TGTGCCAGCAGCTTCAGGTCAGGCACCTACTACGAGCAGTACTTC
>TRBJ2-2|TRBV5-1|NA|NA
CASSPVQVSTGELFF
TGCGCCAGCAGCCCGGTCCAGGTCAGCACCGGGGAGCTGTTTTTT
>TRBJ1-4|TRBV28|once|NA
CASSLGLAWENEKLFF
TGTGCCAGCAGTTTAGGGCTAGCCTGGGAGAATGAAAAACTGTTTTTT
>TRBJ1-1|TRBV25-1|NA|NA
CASSGGRLTEAFF
TGTGCCAGCAGCGGGGGGCGATTAACTGAAGCTTTCTTT
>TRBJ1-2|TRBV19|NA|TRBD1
CASTGRNRGKDYGYTF
TGTGCCAGTACCGGGAGAAACAGGGGAAAGGACTATGGCTACACCTTC
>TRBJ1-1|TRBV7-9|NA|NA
CASTATEAFF
TGTGCCAGCACGGCGACTGAAGCTTTCTTT
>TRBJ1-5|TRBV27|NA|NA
CASSLWRGGGNQPQHF
TGTGCCAGCAGTTTATGGCGGGGTGGAGGCAATCAGCCCCAGCATTTT
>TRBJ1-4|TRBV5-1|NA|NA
CASSLLGATNEKLFF
TGCGCCAGCAGTCTCTTAGGGGCAACTAATGAAAAACTGTTTTTT
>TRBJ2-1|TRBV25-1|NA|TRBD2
CASSESSGGDEQFF
TGTGCCAGCAGTGAATCTTCTGGGGGGGATGAGCAGTTCTTC
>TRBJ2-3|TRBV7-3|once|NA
CASSPGQTTSTDTQYF
TGTGCCAGCAGCCCAGGACAGACTACTAGCACAGATACGCAGTATTTT
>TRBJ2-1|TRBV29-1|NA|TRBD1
CSVSGQGFGNEQFF
TGCAGCGTCTCGGGACAGGGGTTTGGGAATGAGCAGTTCTTC
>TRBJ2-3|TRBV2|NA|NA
CASIRGASTDTQYF
TGTGCCAGCATTCGGGGAGCTAGCACAGATACGCAGTATTTT
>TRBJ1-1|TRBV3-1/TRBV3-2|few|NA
CASSQEGIRGAFF
TGTGCCAGCAGCCAAGAGGGGATAAGGGGTGCTTTCTTT
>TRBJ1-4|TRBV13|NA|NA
CASSLATGGEKLFF
TGTGCCAGCAGCTTGGCAACGGGAGGTGAAAAACTGTTTTTT
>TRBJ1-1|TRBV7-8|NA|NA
CASSLAMPGTGRAFF
TGTGCCAGCAGCTTAGCGATGCCGGGAACGGGTAGGGCTTTCTTT
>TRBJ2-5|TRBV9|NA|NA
CASSLAGSAQETQYF
TGTGCCAGCAGCCTCGCGGGGAGCGCCCAAGAGACCCAGTACTTC
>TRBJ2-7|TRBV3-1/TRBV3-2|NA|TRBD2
CASSQTSTGGSYEQYF
TGTGCCAGCAGCCAAACCTCAACGGGGGGGTCCTACGAGCAGTACTTC
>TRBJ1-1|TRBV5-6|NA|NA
CASSLAGDFHRGTEAFF
TGTGCCAGCAGCTTGGCCGGGGACTTTCATCGGGGGACTGAAGCTTTCTTT
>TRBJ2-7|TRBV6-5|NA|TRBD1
CASKPDRVPNEQYF
TGTGCCAGCAAACCCGACAGGGTACCCAACGAGCAGTACTTC
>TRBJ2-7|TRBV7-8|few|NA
CASTSTGTISYEQYF
TGTGCCAGCACCTCGACCGGGACAATCTCCTACGAGCAGTACTTC
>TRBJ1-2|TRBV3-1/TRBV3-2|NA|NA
CASSQVGGNGYTF
TGTGCCAGCAGCCAAGTAGGAGGGAATGGCTACACCTTC
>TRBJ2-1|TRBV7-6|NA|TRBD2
CASRVTSGGYNEQFF
TGTGCCAGCAGGGTCACTAGCGGGGGCTACAATGAGCAGTTCTTC
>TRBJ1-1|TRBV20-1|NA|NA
CSARGQSGAFF
TGCAGTGCTAGAGGGCAGTCAGGAGCTTTCTTT
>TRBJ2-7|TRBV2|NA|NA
CASRVGARGYSYEQYF
TGTGCCAGCAGAGTGGGTGCGCGGGGCTACTCCTACGAGCAGTACTTC
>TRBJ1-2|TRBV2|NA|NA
CASSEGGLLYGYTF
TGTGCCAGCAGTGAAGGCGGACTCCTTTATGGCTACACCTTC
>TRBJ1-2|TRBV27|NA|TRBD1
CASSWTGGSYGYTF
TGTGCCAGCAGCTGGACAGGGGGGAGCTATGGCTACACCTTC
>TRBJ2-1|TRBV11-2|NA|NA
CASSAGLYNEQFF
TGTGCCAGCAGCGCTGGCCTCTACAATGAGCAGTTCTTC
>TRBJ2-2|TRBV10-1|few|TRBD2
CASSPGAGGANTGELFF
TGCGCCAGTTCCCCGGGTGCGGGAGGGGCGAACACCGGGGAGCTGTTTTTT
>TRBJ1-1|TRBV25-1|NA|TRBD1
CASSNSGTGVMNTEAFF
TGTGCCAGCAGTAACTCCGGGACAGGAGTTATGAACACTGAAGCTTTCTTT
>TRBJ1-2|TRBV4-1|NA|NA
CASSQEGSYGYTF
TGCGCCAGCAGCCAAGAGGGCTCCTATGGCTACACCTTC
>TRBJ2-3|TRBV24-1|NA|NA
CATSGGATDTQYF
TGTGCCACCAGTGGCGGGGCAACAGATACGCAGTATTTT
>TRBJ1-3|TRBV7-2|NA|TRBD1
CASSKRQGSGNTIYF
TGTGCCAGCAGCAAACGACAGGGGTCTGGAAACACCATATATTTT
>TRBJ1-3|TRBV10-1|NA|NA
CARTRLIGGVSGNTIYF
TGCGCCAGAACAAGGTTAATTGGTGGAGTCTCTGGAAACACCATATATTTT
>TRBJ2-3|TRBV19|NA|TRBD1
CASSDRGLWADTQYF
TGTGCCAGCTCGGACAGGGGGCTTTGGGCAGATACGCAGTATTTT
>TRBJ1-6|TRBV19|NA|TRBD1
CASRPDRGRAAPSPLHF
TGTGCCAGTAGACCCGACAGGGGCCGGGCGGCACCGTCACCCCTCCACTTT
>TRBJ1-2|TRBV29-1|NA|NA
CSVVTGSNYGYTF
TGCAGCGTTGTCACAGGGTCCAACTATGGCTACACCTTC
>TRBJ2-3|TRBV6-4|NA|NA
CASSEAATDTQYF
TGTGCCAGCAGTGAGGCGGCCACAGATACGCAGTATTTT
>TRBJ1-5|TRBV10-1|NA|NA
CASSEFRGQPQHF
TGCGCCAGCAGTGAGTTTCGGGGGCAGCCCCAGCATTTT
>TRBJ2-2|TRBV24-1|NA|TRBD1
CATSDPGQLTGELFF
TGTGCCACCAGTGACCCGGGACAGCTCACCGGGGAGCTGTTTTTT
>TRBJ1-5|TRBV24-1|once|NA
CATSAPTGTLNQPQHF
TGTGCCACCAGTGCCCCAACCGGGACACTAAATCAGCCCCAGCATTTT
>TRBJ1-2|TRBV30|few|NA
CAWSIPSYGYTF
TGTGCCTGGAGTATCCCCTCCTATGGCTACACCTTC
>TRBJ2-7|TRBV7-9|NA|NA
CASSPTDYEQYF
TGTGCCAGCAGCCCCACTGACTACGAGCAGTACTTC
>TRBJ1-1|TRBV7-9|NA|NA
CASSLGQATEAFF
TGTGCCAGCAGCTTAGGACAGGCTACTGAAGCTTTCTTT
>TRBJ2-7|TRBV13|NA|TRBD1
CASSYVGGTGSYEQYF
TGTGCCAGCAGCTACGTTGGTGGGACAGGGTCCTACGAGCAGTACTTC
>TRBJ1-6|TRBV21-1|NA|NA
CASSRGQPNSPLHF
TGTGCCAGCAGCAGGGGACAGCCTAATTCACCCCTCCACTTT